The source of this T cell receptor (beta chain) is a study of PD-1 blockade in classical Hodgkin lymphoma. General study findings and limits: The origin of the repertoire differences remains undefined, with disease activity or prior therapy as possible causes.

Here immunoSEQ multiplex PCR was the method, and the copy in TCRdb shows in-frame clones only, minus some. The table records tens of thousands of clones, 90% to 95% of them present only once. Time point described: newly diagnosed, previously untreated cHL patient sample. Using magnetic negative selection, the CD4+ T cells were separated out of thawed PBMCs. About this clone: Its specificity is not known.

The specimen was CD4+ T cells from blood. The sequence was collected from a human donor with classical Hodgkin lymphoma.

DNA for the CDR3: TGTGCCAGCAGGGGACCCTTACAAGGCTACGAGCAGTACTTC. This translates into CASRGPLQGYEQYF. This chain connects TRBV6-6 to TRBJ2-7, with D possibly called TRBD1 or TRBD2 (5 bases each). The CDR3 covers 14 residues. V dropped 6 bases and J dropped 3 bases, with 15 bases sitting between them. Germline lookup yields CDR1 MNHNY and CDR2 SVGAGI (reference sequence).